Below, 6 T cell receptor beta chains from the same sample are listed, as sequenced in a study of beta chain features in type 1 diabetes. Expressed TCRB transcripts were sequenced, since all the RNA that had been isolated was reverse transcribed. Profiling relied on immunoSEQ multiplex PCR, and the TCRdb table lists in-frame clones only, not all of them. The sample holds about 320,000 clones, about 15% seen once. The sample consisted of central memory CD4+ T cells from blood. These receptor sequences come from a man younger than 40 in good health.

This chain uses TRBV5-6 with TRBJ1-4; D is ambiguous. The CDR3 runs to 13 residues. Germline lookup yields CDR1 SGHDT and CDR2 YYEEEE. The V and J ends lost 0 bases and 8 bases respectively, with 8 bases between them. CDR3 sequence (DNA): TGTGCCAGCAGCTTGGCATCTAGGGAAAAACTGTTTTTT. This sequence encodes CASSLASREKLFF.

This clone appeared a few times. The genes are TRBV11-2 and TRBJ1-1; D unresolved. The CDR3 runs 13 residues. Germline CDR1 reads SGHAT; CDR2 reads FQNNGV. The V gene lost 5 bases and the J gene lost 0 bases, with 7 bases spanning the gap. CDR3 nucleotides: TGTGCCAGCAGCCCTAGAGTGAACACTGAAGCTTTCTTT. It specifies CASSPRVNTEAFF.

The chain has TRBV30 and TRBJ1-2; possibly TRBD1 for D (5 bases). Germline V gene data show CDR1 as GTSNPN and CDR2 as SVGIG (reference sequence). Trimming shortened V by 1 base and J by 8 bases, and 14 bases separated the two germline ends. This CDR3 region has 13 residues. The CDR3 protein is CAWSGQTAWGYTF. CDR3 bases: TGTGCCTGGAGTGGACAGACCGCTTGGGGCTACACCTTC.

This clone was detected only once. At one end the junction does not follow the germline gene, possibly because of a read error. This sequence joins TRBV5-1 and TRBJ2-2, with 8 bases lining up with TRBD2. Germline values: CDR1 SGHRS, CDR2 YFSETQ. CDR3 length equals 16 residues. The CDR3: CASSLQAGVNTGELFF. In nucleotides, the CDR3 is TGCGCCAGCAGCTTGCAAGCGGGGGTGAACACCGGGGAGCTGTTCTTT.

CDR3 amino acids: CASSYDGGKDEQYF. Written as DNA, the CDR3 is TGTGCCAGCAGTTACGATGGAGGGAAGGACGAGCAGTACTTC. This chain connects TRBV6-5 to TRBJ2-7, with TRBD2 as a possible D gene (6 bases). Germline CDR1 MNHEY, CDR2 SVGAGI. V lost 2 bases and J lost 5, with 13 bases in between. This CDR3 is built from 14 residues.

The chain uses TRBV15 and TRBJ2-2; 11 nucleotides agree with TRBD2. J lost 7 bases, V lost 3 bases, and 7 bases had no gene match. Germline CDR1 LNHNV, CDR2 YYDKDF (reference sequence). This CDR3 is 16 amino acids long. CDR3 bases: TGTGCCACCAGCAGTCGGGTAGCGGGGGGGCACGGGGAGCTGTTTTTT. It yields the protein CATSSRVAGGHGELFF.